This TCR beta chain was obtained from a study of T-cell memory formation after mild COVID-19. Study context: Most TCR clusters belonged to a single donor.

From germline, CDR1 is SGHRS and CDR2 YFSETQ. The CDR3 spans 16 residues. The V and J ends lost 2 bases and 0 bases, in that order; junction bases with no gene match: 6. Broader study findings: Shrinking CD4+ clones resided mostly in CM and EM, and CD8+ ones in EMRA.

This clonotype appeared many times. The antigen remains unidentified. cDNA libraries for TCR alpha and TCR beta, carrying sample barcodes and UMIs, came from 5'RACE with constant-segment primers. Each CDR3 protein is one row after TCRdb ran MiXCR on the 5' RACE reads. The sample lists about 150,000 distinct CDR3 sequences, 30% to 35% occurring once. The chain recombines TRBV5-1 with TRBJ1-1; TRBD1 agrees at 8 bases. This receptor was obtained from an adult woman who had mild COVID-19 (a few samples of this study predate the infection). Cell type and time point are not known. Sequenced input: PBMCs or a T cell subset sorted from them (not recorded which). CDR3 amino acids: CASSFQGALLNTEAFF. In DNA form, the CDR3 reads TGCGCCAGCAGCTTCCAGGGGGCTTTGCTGAACACTGAAGCTTTCTTT. Full variable domain (rest looked up from reference TRBV5-1 and TRBJ1-1): KAGVTQTPRYLIKTRGQQVTLSCSPISGHRSVSWYQQTPGQGLQFLFEYFSETQRNKGNFPGRFSGRQFSNSRSEMNVSTLELGDSALYLCASSFQGALLNTEAFFGQGTRLTVV.